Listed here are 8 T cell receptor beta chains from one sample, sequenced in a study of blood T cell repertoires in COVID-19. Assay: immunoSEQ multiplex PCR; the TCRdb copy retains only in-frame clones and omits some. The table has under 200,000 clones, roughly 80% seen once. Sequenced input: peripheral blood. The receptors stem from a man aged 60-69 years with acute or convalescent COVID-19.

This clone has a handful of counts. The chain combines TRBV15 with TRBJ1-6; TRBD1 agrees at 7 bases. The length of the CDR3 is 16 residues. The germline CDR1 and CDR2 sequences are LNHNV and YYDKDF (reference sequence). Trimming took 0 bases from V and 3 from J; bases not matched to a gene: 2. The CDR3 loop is CATSRDGQVYNSPLHF. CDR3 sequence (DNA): TGTGCCACCAGCAGAGACGGACAGGTCTATAATTCACCCCTCCACTTT. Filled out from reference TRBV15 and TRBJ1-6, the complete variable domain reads DAMVIQNPRYQVTQFGKPVTLSCSQTLNHNVMYWYQQKSSQAPKLLFHYYDKDFNNEADTPDNFQSRRPNTSFCFLDIRSPGLGDTAMYLCATSRDGQVYNSPLHFGNGTRLTVT.

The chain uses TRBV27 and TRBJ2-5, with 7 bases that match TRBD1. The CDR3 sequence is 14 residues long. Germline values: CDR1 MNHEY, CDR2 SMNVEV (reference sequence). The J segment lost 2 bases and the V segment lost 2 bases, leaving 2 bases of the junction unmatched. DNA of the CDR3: TGTGCCAGCAGTTTAACCAGGGGGCAAGAGACCCAGTACTTC. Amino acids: CASSLTRGQETQYF.

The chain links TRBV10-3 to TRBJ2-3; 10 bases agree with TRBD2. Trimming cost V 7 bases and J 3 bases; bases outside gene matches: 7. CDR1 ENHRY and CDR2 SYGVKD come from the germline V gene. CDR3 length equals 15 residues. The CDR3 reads CAITSGGAGTDTQYF. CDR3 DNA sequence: TGTGCCATCACGAGCGGGGGGGCCGGGACAGATACGCAGTATTTT.

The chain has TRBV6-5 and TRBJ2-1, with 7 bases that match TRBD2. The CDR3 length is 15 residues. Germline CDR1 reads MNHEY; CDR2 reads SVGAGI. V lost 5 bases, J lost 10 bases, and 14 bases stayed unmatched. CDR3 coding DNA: TGTGCCAGCAGTCAACGAACGGCGCCGGGACTAGAGCAGTTCTTC. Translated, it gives CASSQRTAPGLEQFF.

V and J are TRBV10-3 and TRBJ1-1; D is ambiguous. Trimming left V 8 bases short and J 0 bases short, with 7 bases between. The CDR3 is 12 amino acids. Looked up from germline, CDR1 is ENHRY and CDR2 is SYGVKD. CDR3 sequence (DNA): TGTGCCATCGGTCAGATGAACACTGAAGCTTTCTTT. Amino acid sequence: CAIGQMNTEAFF.

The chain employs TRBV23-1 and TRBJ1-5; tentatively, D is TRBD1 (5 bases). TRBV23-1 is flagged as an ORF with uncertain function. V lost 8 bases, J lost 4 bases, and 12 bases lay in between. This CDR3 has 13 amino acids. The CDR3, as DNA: TGCGCCAGCCGGGGAGGGGTAAATCAGCCCCAGCATTTT. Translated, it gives CASRGGVNQPQHF.

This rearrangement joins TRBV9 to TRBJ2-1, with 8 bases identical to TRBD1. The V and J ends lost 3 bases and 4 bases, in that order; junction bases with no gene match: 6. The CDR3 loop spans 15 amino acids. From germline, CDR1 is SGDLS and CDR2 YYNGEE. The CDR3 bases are TGTGCCAGCAGCGCATCCGGGACAGGATACAATGAGCAGTTCTTC. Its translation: CASSASGTGYNEQFF.

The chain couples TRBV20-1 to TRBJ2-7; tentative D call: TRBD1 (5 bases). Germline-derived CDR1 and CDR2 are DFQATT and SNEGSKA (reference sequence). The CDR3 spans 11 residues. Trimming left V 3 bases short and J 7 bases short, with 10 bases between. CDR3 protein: CSARADTEQYF. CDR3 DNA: TGCAGTGCTAGGGCGGACACAGAGCAGTACTTC.